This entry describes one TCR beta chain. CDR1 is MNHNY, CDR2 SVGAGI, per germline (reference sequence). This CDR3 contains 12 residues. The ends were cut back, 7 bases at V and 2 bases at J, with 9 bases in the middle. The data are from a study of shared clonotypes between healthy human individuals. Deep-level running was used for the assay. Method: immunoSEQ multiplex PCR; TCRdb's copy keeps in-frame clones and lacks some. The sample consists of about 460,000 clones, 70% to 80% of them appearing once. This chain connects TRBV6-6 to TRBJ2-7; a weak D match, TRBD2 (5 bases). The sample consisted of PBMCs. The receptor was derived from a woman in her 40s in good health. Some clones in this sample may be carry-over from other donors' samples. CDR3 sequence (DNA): TGTGCCAGCACGGGGTCCCCCTACGAGCAGTACTTC. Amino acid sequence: CASTGSPYEQYF.